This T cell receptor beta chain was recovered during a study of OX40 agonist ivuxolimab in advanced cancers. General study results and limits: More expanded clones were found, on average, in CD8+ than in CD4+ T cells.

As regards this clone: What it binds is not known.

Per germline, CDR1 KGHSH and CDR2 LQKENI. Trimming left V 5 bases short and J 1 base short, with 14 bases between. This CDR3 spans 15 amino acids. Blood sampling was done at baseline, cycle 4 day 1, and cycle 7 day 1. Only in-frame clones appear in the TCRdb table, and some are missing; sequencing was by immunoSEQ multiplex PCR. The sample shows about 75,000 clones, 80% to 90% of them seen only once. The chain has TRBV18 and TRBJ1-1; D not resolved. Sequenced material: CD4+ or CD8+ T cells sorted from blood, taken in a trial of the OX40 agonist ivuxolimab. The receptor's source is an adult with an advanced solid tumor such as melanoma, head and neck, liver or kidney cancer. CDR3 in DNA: TGTGCCAGCTCAAAGGTAGCGTCGTCGAACACTGAAGCTTTCTTT. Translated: CASSKVASSNTEAFF.